A selection of T cell receptor beta chains follows, all from one sample in a study of blood T cells in healthy people across ages. One entry per CDR3 protein results from TCRdb running MiXCR on the 5' RACE reads. The table has over a million distinct CDR3 sequences, about 40% seen once. Material: blood. The receptor set was obtained from a young woman in good health. The conserved cysteine and the conserved F or W are not part of the CDR3 here. Each record gives: V gene, CDR3 protein.

v_gene: TRBV20-1; CDR3aa: SADNGTPNTGELF
v_gene: TRBV12-3/TRBV12-4; CDR3aa: ASSLNTGGTNEKLF
v_gene: TRBV4-1; CDR3aa: ASSQSHGNTIY
v_gene: TRBV9; CDR3aa: ASSPRWDVAPNEQY
v_gene: TRBV18; CDR3aa: ASSLDTSRNEQY
v_gene: TRBV12-3/TRBV12-4; CDR3aa: ASGGTGGGQPQH
v_gene: TRBV12-3/TRBV12-4; CDR3aa: ASREDRATDTQY
v_gene: TRBV20-1; CDR3aa: SASPSGVSYEQY
v_gene: TRBV12-3/TRBV12-4; CDR3aa: ASSTDFSYEQY
v_gene: TRBV10-3; CDR3aa: AIKASASYNEQF
v_gene: TRBV27; CDR3aa: ASSPIGSLYGYT
v_gene: TRBV29-1; CDR3aa: SVAQGGETEAF
v_gene: TRBV6-1; CDR3aa: ASSAEAASSYNEQF
v_gene: TRBV11-3; CDR3aa: ASSLDRVSNTQY
v_gene: TRBV6-5; CDR3aa: ASSFLPLGVEQY
v_gene: TRBV4-1; CDR3aa: ASSQDNGIAGFQETQY
v_gene: TRBV29-1; CDR3aa: SVSGQGASYEQY
v_gene: TRBV5-1; CDR3aa: ASAISGSPYEQY
v_gene: TRBV4-1; CDR3aa: ASSQDEGLGVNQPQH
v_gene: TRBV4-1; CDR3aa: ASSQVPGGGGQDTQY
v_gene: TRBV4-1; CDR3aa: ASSQQRGRSTTSTDTQY
v_gene: TRBV30; CDR3aa: AWSGGTGDGYT
v_gene: TRBV5-1; CDR3aa: ASRRTGSRTDTQY